This T cell receptor (beta chain) came from a study of T cells after yellow fever vaccination. Findings and caveats of the study: By day 5 rather than day 15, the secondary response had peaked, though it was weaker. Abundant bulk-derived clonotypes could contaminate FACS-sorted repertoires. The booster response re-showed most primary clones: approximately 97% CD4, approximately 90% CD8.

Template switching by 5'RACE produced TCR cDNA, adding a universal primer site and UMIs. TCRdb redid the calling of the 5' RACE reads with MiXCR, one entry per CDR3 protein. The data contain roughly 300,000 distinct CDR3 sequences, 7% to 10% of them singletons. On this clonotype: Its antigen is not known.

The CDR3 has 15 amino acids. From germline, CDR1 is SGHRS and CDR2 YFSETQ. Germline trimming cut 4 bases from V and 11 bases from J; bases unmatched to any gene: 6. The gene calls are TRBV5-1 and TRBJ2-1; TRBD2 aligns across 16 bases. Specimen: PBMCs, collected around 45 days after the first yellow fever vaccination. This receptor was identified in a man younger than 30 who received the YFV17D yellow fever vaccine. This CDR3 reads CASSHGTSGGDQQFF. CDR3 nucleotides: TGCGCCAGCAGCCATGGGACTAGCGGGGGGGACCAGCAGTTCTTC.